This is a list of T cell receptor beta chains from one sample in a study of blood T cell repertoires in COVID-19. The repertoire was sequenced with immunoSEQ multiplex PCR; TCRdb's copy has only in-frame clones and lacks some. Here the sample spans some 100,000 clones, around 80% being singletons. Sequenced: peripheral blood. These receptors came from a middle-aged man with acute or convalescent COVID-19. CDR3s include the opening cysteine and the closing phenylalanine or tryptophan. The D gene is left open where the match is weak. The size field is filled for only some rows; it gives once, few, many or a size class.

size: .; J: TRBJ2-1; V: TRBV5-6; D: TRBD2; CDR3: CASSVRLAGSPEQFF; DNA: TGTGCCAGCAGCGTGAGGCTAGCGGGGAGTCCTGAGCAGTTCTTC
size: .; J: TRBJ2-7; V: TRBV5-1; D: .; CDR3: CASSLNLYEQYF; DNA: TGCGCCAGCAGCTTAAATCTCTACGAGCAGTACTTC
size: .; J: TRBJ2-3; V: TRBV5-5; D: .; CDR3: CASTLASSTDTQYF; DNA: TGTGCCAGCACGCTAGCCAGCAGCACAGATACGCAGTATTTT
size: .; J: TRBJ1-5; V: TRBV28; D: .; CDR3: CASSLPQGNQPQHF; DNA: TGTGCCAGCAGTTTGCCTCAGGGGAATCAGCCCCAGCATTTT
size: .; J: TRBJ2-6; V: TRBV29-1; D: .; CDR3: CRVAWGGPGGANVLTF; DNA: TGCCGGGTGGCGTGGGGGGGCCCCGGGGGGGCCAACGTCCTGACTTTC
size: once; J: TRBJ2-7; V: TRBV28; D: TRBD2; CDR3: CASSSYSGSSYEQYF; DNA: TGTGCCAGCAGTTCATATAGCGGGAGTAGTTACGAGCAGTACTTC
size: .; J: TRBJ1-4; V: TRBV14; D: .; CDR3: CASSLSGAGDEKLFF; DNA: TGTGCCAGCAGCCTCAGCGGGGCCGGGGATGAAAAACTGTTTTTT
size: .; J: TRBJ2-7; V: TRBV11-2; D: .; CDR3: CASSLRQAVRYEQYF; DNA: TGTGCCAGCAGCCTCCGACAGGCCGTTCGCTACGAGCAGTACTTC
size: .; J: TRBJ2-1; V: TRBV10-3; D: TRBD2; CDR3: CAISGLENEQFF; DNA: TGTGCCATCAGCGGACTAGAGAATGAGCAGTTCTTC
size: .; J: TRBJ2-7; V: TRBV5-6; D: .; CDR3: CASRWGEYEQYF; DNA: TGTGCCAGCAGATGGGGGGAATACGAGCAGTACTTC
size: .; J: TRBJ1-5; V: TRBV4-1; D: .; CDR3: CASSSDNRVNQPQHF; DNA: TGCGCCAGCAGCTCTGACAACAGGGTCAATCAGCCCCAGCATTTT
size: .; J: TRBJ1-5; V: TRBV7-9; D: .; CDR3: CASSLFRGAGNQPQHF; DNA: TGTGCCAGCAGCTTGTTTCGTGGGGCCGGCAATCAGCCCCAGCATTTT
size: .; J: TRBJ1-2; V: TRBV6-5; D: .; CDR3: CASVPGSRADGYTF; DNA: TGTGCCAGCGTCCCTGGATCCAGGGCGGATGGCTACACCTTC
size: .; J: TRBJ2-5; V: TRBV5-1; D: TRBD1; CDR3: CASSLSPGTGLKETQYF; DNA: TGCGCCAGCAGCCTTTCCCCCGGGACAGGGTTAAAAGAGACCCAGTACTTC
size: .; J: TRBJ1-2; V: TRBV5-4; D: .; CDR3: CASSLVQAWGYTF; DNA: TGTGCCAGCAGCTTGGTACAGGCTTGGGGCTACACCTTC
size: few; J: TRBJ2-1; V: TRBV7-3; D: TRBD2; CDR3: CASSLWKETGLAGEVEQFF; DNA: TGTGCCAGCAGCTTATGGAAGGAGACTGGACTAGCGGGAGAGGTTGAGCAGTTCTTC
size: once; J: TRBJ1-1; V: TRBV7-3; D: TRBD1; CDR3: CASSPGQGDFEAFF; DNA: TGTGCCAGCAGTCCGGGACAGGGTGATTTTGAAGCTTTCTTT
size: .; J: TRBJ2-5; V: TRBV6-6; D: .; CDR3: CASSYSGVVGKTQYF; DNA: TGTGCCAGCAGTTACTCGGGAGTGGTGGGAAAGACCCAGTACTTC
size: .; J: TRBJ1-2; V: TRBV5-1; D: TRBD1; CDR3: CASSRGTGVVYGYTF; DNA: TGCGCCAGCAGCCGCGGGACAGGGGTGGTCTATGGCTACACCTTC
size: .; J: TRBJ2-1; V: TRBV5-6; D: TRBD2; CDR3: CASSLPSGNEQFF; DNA: TGTGCCAGCAGCTTGCCTAGCGGGAATGAGCAGTTCTTC
size: .; J: TRBJ2-1; V: TRBV4-2; D: TRBD2; CDR3: CASSQDGDSGVYNEQFF; DNA: TGTGCCAGCAGCCAAGATGGCGATAGCGGGGTCTACAATGAGCAGTTCTTC
size: few; J: TRBJ1-3; V: TRBV18; D: .; CDR3: CASSPQGSGNTIYF; DNA: TGTGCCAGCTCACCCCAGGGCTCTGGAAACACCATATATTTT
size: .; J: TRBJ1-4; V: TRBV18; D: TRBD1; CDR3: CASSPPGQVNEKLFF; DNA: TGTGCCAGCTCACCACCCGGACAGGTTAATGAAAAACTGTTTTTT
size: .; J: TRBJ2-1; V: TRBV7-8; D: .; CDR3: CASSLVASRPGDEQFF; DNA: TGTGCCAGCAGCTTAGTAGCTAGTCGTCCCGGGGATGAGCAGTTCTTC
size: .; J: TRBJ2-1; V: TRBV29-1; D: .; CDR3: CSATTRGRYNEQFF; DNA: TGCAGCGCCACGACTAGGGGGCGGTACAATGAGCAGTTCTTC
size: .; J: TRBJ2-1; V: TRBV5-4; D: .; CDR3: CASSLRQAEYEQFF; DNA: TGTGCCAGCAGCTTAAGACAAGCTGAGTATGAGCAGTTCTTC
size: .; J: TRBJ2-3; V: TRBV3-1/TRBV3-2; D: TRBD2; CDR3: CASSTSGRQDTQYF; DNA: TGTGCCAGCAGTACTAGCGGGAGACAAGATACGCAGTATTTT
size: .; J: TRBJ1-5; V: TRBV7-2; D: .; CDR3: CASSLGTLNQPQHF; DNA: TGTGCCAGCAGCCTCGGGACACTCAATCAGCCCCAGCATTTT